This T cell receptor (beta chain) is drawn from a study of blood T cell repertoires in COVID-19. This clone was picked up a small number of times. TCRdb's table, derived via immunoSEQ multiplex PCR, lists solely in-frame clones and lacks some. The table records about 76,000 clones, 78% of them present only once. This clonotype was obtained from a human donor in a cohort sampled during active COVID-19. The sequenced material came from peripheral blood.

CDR3 amino acids: CAAGTPTGANVLTF. DNA for the CDR3: TGTGCCGCAGGGACACCCACTGGGGCCAACGTCCTGACTTTC. The chain employs TRBV7-9 and TRBJ2-6; D is possibly TRBD1 (6 bases). V was pared by 11 bases and J by 2 bases, with 13 bases between. CDR3 size: 14 residues. CDR1 is SEHNR and CDR2 is FQNEAQ in the germline V gene (reference sequence).